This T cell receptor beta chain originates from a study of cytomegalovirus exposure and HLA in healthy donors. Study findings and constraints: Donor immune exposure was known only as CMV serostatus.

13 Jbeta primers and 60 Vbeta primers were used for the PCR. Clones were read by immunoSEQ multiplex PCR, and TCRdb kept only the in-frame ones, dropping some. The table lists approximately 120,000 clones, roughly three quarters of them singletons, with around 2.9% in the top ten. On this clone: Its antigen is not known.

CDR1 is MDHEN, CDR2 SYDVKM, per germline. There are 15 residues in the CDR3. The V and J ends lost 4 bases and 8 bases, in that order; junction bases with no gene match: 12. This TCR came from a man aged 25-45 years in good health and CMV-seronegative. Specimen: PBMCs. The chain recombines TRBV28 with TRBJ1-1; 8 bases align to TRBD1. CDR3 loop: CASSSTAGGPKEAFF. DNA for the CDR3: TGTGCCAGCAGTTCCACAGCAGGGGGCCCGAAAGAAGCTTTCTTT.